The clone carrying this TCR beta chain occurred a few times. Antigen specificity is unknown. Between the trimmed V and J ends, which lost 6 bases and 1 base, there was a span of 7 bases. The length of the CDR3 is 14 residues. Germline V gene lookup returns CDR1 MNHEY and CDR2 SVGEGT. TCRdb independently ran MiXCR on the reads; one entry per CDR3 protein. The data hold around 570,000 distinct CDR3 sequences, with around two fifths observed a single time. The source of the sample is a study of T cell repertoires in cytomegalovirus infection. Study background: It can be stated that public TCR beta signatures indicated CMV infection as well as a matching HLA type.

Overall study findings and caveats: The ex vivo response was dominated by HLA-C-restricted CMV-specific TCR beta clonotypes. Adding up the frequency of public TCR beta families identified people who carried CMV plus the relevant HLA.

The chain links TRBV6-2 or TRBV6-3 to TRBJ2-6, with a tentative D call TRBD2 (5 bases). Sequenced here: cultured PBMCs, sampled from culture after CMV antigen stimulation. The TCR originated in a human donor in good health (CMV status not recorded). Some clones in this sample may be carry-over from other donors' samples. The CDR3 is CASSRGSGANVLTF. The DNA for the CDR3 is TGTGCCAGCAGCCGGGGATCTGGGGCCAACGTCCTGACTTTC.